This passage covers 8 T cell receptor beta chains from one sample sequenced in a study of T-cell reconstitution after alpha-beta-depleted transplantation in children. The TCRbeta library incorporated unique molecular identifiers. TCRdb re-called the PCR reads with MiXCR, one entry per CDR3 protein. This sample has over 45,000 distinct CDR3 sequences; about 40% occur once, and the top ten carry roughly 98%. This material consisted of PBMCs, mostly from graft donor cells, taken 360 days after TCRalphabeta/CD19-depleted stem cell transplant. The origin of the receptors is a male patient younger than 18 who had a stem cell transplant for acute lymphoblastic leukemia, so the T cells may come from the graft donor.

The CDR3 DNA sequence: TGTGCCAGCAGCCCAGGGGGCAGGGAGCTAAATGAAGCTTTCTTT. Its protein product is CASSPGGRELNEAFF. The chain combines TRBV9 with TRBJ1-1, with TRBD1 identical over 8 bases. Germline trimming cut 4 bases from V and 7 bases from J; bases unmatched to any gene: 12. The CDR3 consists of 15 residues. Germline CDR1 and CDR2: SGDLS and YYNGEE.

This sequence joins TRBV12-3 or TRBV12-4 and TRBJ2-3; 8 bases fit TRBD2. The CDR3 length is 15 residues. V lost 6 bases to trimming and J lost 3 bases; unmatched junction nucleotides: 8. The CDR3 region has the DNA TGTGCCAGCAGCAAACGGGAGGGCCAGACAGATACGCAGTATTTT. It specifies CASSKREGQTDTQYF.

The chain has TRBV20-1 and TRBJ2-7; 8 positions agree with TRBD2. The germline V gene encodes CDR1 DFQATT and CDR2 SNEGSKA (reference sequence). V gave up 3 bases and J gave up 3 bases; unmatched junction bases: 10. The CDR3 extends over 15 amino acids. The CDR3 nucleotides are TGCAGTGCTAGTCCCGGACTAGCTCCTCACTACGAGCAGTACTTC. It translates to CSASPGLAPHYEQYF.

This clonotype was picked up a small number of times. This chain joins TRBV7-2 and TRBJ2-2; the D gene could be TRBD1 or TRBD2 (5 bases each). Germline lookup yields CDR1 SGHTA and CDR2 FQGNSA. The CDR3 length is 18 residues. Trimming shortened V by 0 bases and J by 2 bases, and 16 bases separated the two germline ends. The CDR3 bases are TGTGCCAGCAGCTTAGCGGGAGTAATGTGGGGCAACACCGGGGAGCTGTTTTTT. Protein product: CASSLAGVMWGNTGELFF. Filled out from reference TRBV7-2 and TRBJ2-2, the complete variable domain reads GAGVSQSPSNKVTEKGKDVELRCDPISGHTALYWYRQSLGQGLEFLIYFQGNSAPDKSGLPSDRFSAERTGGSVSTLTIQRTQQEDSAVYLCASSLAGVMWGNTGELFFGEGSRLTVL.

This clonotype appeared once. The CDR3 coding sequence is TGTGCCAGTAGGACTAGCATCTGGAGAGGGAATGAGCAGTTCTTC. Translating gives CASRTSIWRGNEQFF. The chain is built from TRBV12-3 or TRBV12-4 and TRBJ2-1; 8 positions match TRBD2. V was pared by 9 bases and J by 7 bases, with 14 bases of the junction left unmatched. The CDR3 totals 15 residues.

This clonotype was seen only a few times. CDR3 DNA sequence: TGCGCCAGCAGCCCAGGGAGGACCCAAGAGACCCAGTACTTC. Translating gives CASSPGRTQETQYF. The chain couples TRBV5-1 to TRBJ2-5; tentative D call: TRBD2 (6 bases). Germline lookup yields CDR1 SGHRS and CDR2 YFSETQ. The CDR3 length is 14 residues. Trimming took 4 bases from V and 1 from J, leaving 11 bases between them.

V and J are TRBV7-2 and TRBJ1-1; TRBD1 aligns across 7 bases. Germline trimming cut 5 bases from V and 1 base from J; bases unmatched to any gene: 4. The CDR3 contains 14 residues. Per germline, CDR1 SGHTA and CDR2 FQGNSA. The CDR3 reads CASSRRDRNTEAFF. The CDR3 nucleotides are TGTGCCAGCAGCCGGAGGGACAGGAACACTGAAGCTTTCTTT.

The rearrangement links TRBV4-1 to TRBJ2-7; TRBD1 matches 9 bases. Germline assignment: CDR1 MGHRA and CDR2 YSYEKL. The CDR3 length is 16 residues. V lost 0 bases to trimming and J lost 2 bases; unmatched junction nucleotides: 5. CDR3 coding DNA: TGCGCCAGCAGCCAAGAGGGACAGGGAGTACCCTACGAGCAGTACTTC. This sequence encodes CASSQEGQGVPYEQYF.